This is a list of T cell receptor beta chains from one sample in a study of blood T cell repertoires in COVID-19. Sequenced by immunoSEQ multiplex PCR; TCRdb stores in-frame clones only, minus some. Of more than 50,000 clones in the sample, around 89% were seen once. The sample comprised peripheral blood. These receptors originate from a human donor in a cohort sampled during active COVID-19. The CDR3 runs from the conserved cysteine through the conserved F or W. Fields, in order: CDR3 protein, J gene, D gene, V gene. The D gene is left open where the match is weak.

CDR3 protein: CASSARTDTQYF
J gene: TRBJ2-3
D gene: -
V gene: TRBV11-2

CDR3 protein: CASSVTGGGYEQYF
J gene: TRBJ2-7
D gene: TRBD1
V gene: TRBV10-2

CDR3 protein: CASSLARFGFPGEKLFF
J gene: TRBJ1-4
D gene: -
V gene: TRBV11-2

CDR3 protein: CASSPGGTNEKLFF
J gene: TRBJ1-4
D gene: TRBD1
V gene: TRBV28

CDR3 protein: CASSVGGGLSYEQYF
J gene: TRBJ2-7
D gene: -
V gene: TRBV9

CDR3 protein: CASSGLTSSLANVLTF
J gene: TRBJ2-6
D gene: -
V gene: TRBV9

CDR3 protein: CASSEKGALNEKLFF
J gene: TRBJ1-4
D gene: -
V gene: TRBV4-2

CDR3 protein: CASSSIRVLYEQYF
J gene: TRBJ2-7
D gene: -
V gene: TRBV27

CDR3 protein: CASSGWGGVYNEQFF
J gene: TRBJ2-1
D gene: -
V gene: TRBV9

CDR3 protein: CASADSSLYEQYF
J gene: TRBJ2-7
D gene: -
V gene: TRBV12-3/TRBV12-4

CDR3 protein: CAWSEGVTGVQPQHF
J gene: TRBJ1-5
D gene: TRBD1
V gene: TRBV30

CDR3 protein: CASSWLGGPTKETQYF
J gene: TRBJ2-5
D gene: -
V gene: TRBV5-6

CDR3 protein: CASATGGMTDTQYF
J gene: TRBJ2-3
D gene: TRBD1
V gene: TRBV5-8

CDR3 protein: CASSFGHSGGSYEQYF
J gene: TRBJ2-7
D gene: TRBD2
V gene: TRBV7-2

CDR3 protein: CASRPTLSYEQYF
J gene: TRBJ2-7
D gene: -
V gene: TRBV6-5

CDR3 protein: CASSPTGTRAHEAFF
J gene: TRBJ1-1
D gene: -
V gene: TRBV3-1/TRBV3-2

CDR3 protein: CASRAGDYGYTF
J gene: TRBJ1-2
D gene: -
V gene: TRBV3-1/TRBV3-2

CDR3 protein: CASSFLSRSYEQYF
J gene: TRBJ2-7
D gene: -
V gene: TRBV7-2

CDR3 protein: CASSPSPNTRQFF
J gene: TRBJ2-1
D gene: -
V gene: TRBV11-2

CDR3 protein: CASSLGAGNTDTQYF
J gene: TRBJ2-3
D gene: -
V gene: TRBV11-3

CDR3 protein: CASSGGTGILQNIQYF
J gene: TRBJ2-4
D gene: TRBD1
V gene: TRBV6-6

CDR3 protein: CASSELQGANTEAFF
J gene: TRBJ1-1
D gene: TRBD1
V gene: TRBV4-3

CDR3 protein: CASSSPGLGARQETQYF
J gene: TRBJ2-5
D gene: TRBD2
V gene: TRBV27

CDR3 protein: CASSLLPGEGYNEQFF
J gene: TRBJ2-1
D gene: -
V gene: TRBV27

CDR3 protein: CACQGIVSYEQYF
J gene: TRBJ2-7
D gene: -
V gene: TRBV30

CDR3 protein: CASSLVTGGGNTIYF
J gene: TRBJ1-3
D gene: TRBD1
V gene: TRBV28

CDR3 protein: CSAEGESYEQYF
J gene: TRBJ2-7
D gene: -
V gene: TRBV29-1

CDR3 protein: CASSPARAGYEQYF
J gene: TRBJ2-7
D gene: -
V gene: TRBV4-1

CDR3 protein: CASSLAAAGGPPLHF
J gene: TRBJ1-6
D gene: TRBD1
V gene: TRBV7-9

CDR3 protein: CASSLSYFTEFSSYEQYF
J gene: TRBJ2-7
D gene: -
V gene: TRBV4-2

CDR3 protein: CASSENALAVYNEQFF
J gene: TRBJ2-1
D gene: TRBD2
V gene: TRBV6-1

CDR3 protein: CASSLLRTSGTEQFF
J gene: TRBJ2-1
D gene: TRBD2
V gene: TRBV19

CDR3 protein: CASSLAGGGTGELFF
J gene: TRBJ2-2
D gene: TRBD2
V gene: TRBV5-5

CDR3 protein: CASSHTTGMNTEAFF
J gene: TRBJ1-1
D gene: -
V gene: TRBV4-2

CDR3 protein: CASSPAHGGLGISPLHF
J gene: TRBJ1-6
D gene: -
V gene: TRBV4-3

CDR3 protein: CASSITTENTEAFF
J gene: TRBJ1-1
D gene: -
V gene: TRBV19

CDR3 protein: CASRTGPGELFF
J gene: TRBJ2-2
D gene: -
V gene: TRBV27

CDR3 protein: CAWSVQGNQPQHF
J gene: TRBJ1-5
D gene: -
V gene: TRBV30

CDR3 protein: CASSLAGLAAGLQQETQYF
J gene: TRBJ2-5
D gene: TRBD2
V gene: TRBV7-8

CDR3 protein: CASSPGNRVRHEQYF
J gene: TRBJ2-7
D gene: -
V gene: TRBV19

CDR3 protein: CASSYSRLAGTYEQYF
J gene: TRBJ2-7
D gene: TRBD2
V gene: TRBV6-2/TRBV6-3

CDR3 protein: CASSGTAREQYF
J gene: TRBJ2-7
D gene: TRBD1
V gene: TRBV2

CDR3 protein: CASSLERGQLQETQYF
J gene: TRBJ2-5
D gene: TRBD1
V gene: TRBV7-9

CDR3 protein: CASSVGGLPQFF
J gene: TRBJ2-1
D gene: -
V gene: TRBV9

CDR3 protein: CAWSGGLASSGELFF
J gene: TRBJ2-2
D gene: TRBD2
V gene: TRBV30

CDR3 protein: CASSLDLYTDTQYF
J gene: TRBJ2-3
D gene: -
V gene: TRBV11-2

CDR3 protein: CASSYAGFSGANVLTF
J gene: TRBJ2-6
D gene: -
V gene: TRBV6-5

CDR3 protein: CASSSRSYYEQYF
J gene: TRBJ2-7
D gene: -
V gene: TRBV28

CDR3 protein: CASSVGDPGGETQYF
J gene: TRBJ2-5
D gene: -
V gene: TRBV9

CDR3 protein: CASSQDLNRETQYF
J gene: TRBJ2-5
D gene: -
V gene: TRBV3-1/TRBV3-2